Below, 30 T cell receptor beta chains from the same sample are listed, as sequenced in a study of PD-1 blockade in classical Hodgkin lymphoma. Specified time point: newly diagnosed, previously untreated cHL patient sample. Measured with immunoSEQ multiplex PCR; TCRdb has only the in-frame clones, and not every one. The data hold some 70,000 clones, with roughly 93% observed a single time. Sequenced: peripheral blood mononuclear cells (PBMCs). These receptors originate from a human donor with classical Hodgkin lymphoma.

V is TRBV7-9 and J is TRBJ1-2, with no clear D. The CDR3 covers 14 residues. The V end lost 3 bases, the J end lost 4 bases, and 12 bases lay between the germline ends. Germline V gene lookup returns CDR1 SEHNR and CDR2 FQNEAQ (reference sequence). CDR3 DNA: TGTGCCAGCAGCTTTATGGGGAGTCGCTATGGCTACACCTTC. Translated, it gives CASSFMGSRYGYTF.

V gene TRBV7-3 combines with J gene TRBJ2-2; 10 nucleotides line up with TRBD2. Germline V gene sequence: CDR1 SGHTA, CDR2 FQGTGA. With 3 bases clipped from V and 2 bases from J, the junction kept 3 bases outside the gene matches. There are 16 residues in the CDR3. The CDR3 loop reads CASSFTSGVNTGELFF. In DNA form, the CDR3 reads TGTGCCAGCAGCTTTACTAGCGGGGTAAACACCGGGGAGCTGTTTTTT. The variable domain in full, completed from reference TRBV7-3 and TRBJ2-2, reads GAGVSQTPSNKVTEKGKYVELRCDPISGHTALYWYRQSLGQGPEFLIYFQGTGAADDSGLPNDRFFAVRPEGSVSTLKIQRTERGDSAVYLCASSFTSGVNTGELFFGEGSRLTVL.

V and J are TRBV5-4 and TRBJ2-7; maybe TRBD2 (6 bases). In germline, CDR1 is SGHNT, CDR2 YYREEE (reference sequence). CDR3 length: 17 amino acids. Trimming removed 0 bases from V and 1 base from J, with 17 bases in between. This CDR3 is CASSLVAGGTTSYEQYF. CDR3 sequence (DNA): TGTGCCAGCAGCTTGGTGGCCGGGGGTACAACGTCCTACGAGCAGTACTTC.

This clone has only one observation. V usage is TRBV6-5 and J usage is TRBJ2-1, with D hard to call. In germline, CDR1 is MNHEY, CDR2 SVGAGI. The CDR3 is 15 residues long. V shed 0 bases and J shed 1 base, with 7 bases lying between them. The CDR3 coding sequence is TGTGCCAGCAGTTACTCGTCAGATTCCTACAATGAGCAGTTCTTC. Protein sequence: CASSYSSDSYNEQFF.

The genes are TRBV11-3 and TRBJ2-1; D remains unclear. Germline CDR1 reads SGHNT; CDR2 reads YENEEA. V lost 5 bases and J 3 bases, leaving 11 bases between the germline ends. The CDR3 has 14 amino acids. Here the CDR3 reads CASSVGWGYNEQFF. The CDR3 DNA sequence: TGTGCCAGCAGCGTCGGGTGGGGCTACAATGAGCAGTTCTTC.

The CDR3 is CASSPGTGFSEQYF. Written as DNA, the CDR3 is TGTGCCAGCAGCCCGGGGACAGGGTTTAGCGAGCAGTACTTC. The chain joins TRBV7-2 to TRBJ2-7, with 9 bases identical to TRBD1. The V segment lost 5 bases and the J segment 6 bases; nucleotides outside the gene matches: 8. The CDR3 runs 14 residues. Germline values: CDR1 SGHTA, CDR2 FQGNSA.

This rearrangement joins TRBV15 to TRBJ2-1, with TRBD1 matching over 7 bases. The CDR3 covers 14 residues. V was clipped by 3 bases and J by 6 bases; unmatched bases: 5. The germline V gene has CDR1 LNHNV and CDR2 YYDKDF (reference sequence). The CDR3, as DNA: TGTGCCACCAGCAGGACTGCAGGGGGCAATGAGCAGTTCTTC. It specifies CATSRTAGGNEQFF.

V gene TRBV5-6 combines with J gene TRBJ2-5; TRBD1 matches 8 bases. With 4 bases clipped from V and 5 bases from J, the junction kept 16 bases outside the gene matches. This CDR3 comprises 17 residues. CDR1 and CDR2 (germline): SGHDT, YYEEEE. CDR3 nucleotides: TGTGCCAGCAGCCGTCCAACCGGGACAGGCCTTCGGGAGACCCAGTACTTC. Protein: CASSRPTGTGLRETQYF.

For the CDR3, the DNA is TGCAGCGCTGGACAGGGAGTTGACACTGAAGCTTTCTTT. Its translation: CSAGQGVDTEAFF. The V and J genes are TRBV29-1 and TRBJ1-1, with 8 bases identical to TRBD1. This CDR3 comprises 13 residues. With 7 bases clipped from V and 3 bases from J, the junction kept 7 bases outside the gene matches. The germline V gene has CDR1 SQVTM and CDR2 ANQGSEA.

The J gene is TRBJ2-7, the V gene TRBV9; 7 positions match TRBD2. J lost 4 bases, V lost 0 bases, and 7 bases had no gene match. The CDR3 extends over 15 amino acids. From germline, CDR1 is SGDLS and CDR2 YYNGEE. CDR3 sequence: CASSVDGREGYEQYF. CDR3 in DNA: TGTGCCAGCAGCGTAGACGGAAGGGAGGGGTACGAGCAGTACTTC.

The V gene is TRBV10-2, the J gene TRBJ2-1; TRBD2 agrees at 10 bases. V gave up 6 bases and J gave up 7 bases; unmatched junction bases: 9. CDR1 and CDR2 from the germline V gene are WSHSY and SAAADI. The CDR3 runs 15 residues. DNA for the CDR3: TGCGCCAGCAGCCCGAGGGCTAGCGGGAGTAATGAGCAGTTCTTC. This codes for CASSPRASGSNEQFF.

The chain joins TRBV5-5 to TRBJ1-3; weak D call: TRBD1 (6 bases). Germline assignment: CDR1 SGHKS and CDR2 YYEKEE (reference sequence). The V and J ends lost 3 bases and 0 bases respectively, with 10 bases between them. CDR3 size: 15 residues. The CDR3 here is CASSSGQTSGNTIYF. DNA for the CDR3: TGTGCCAGCAGCTCTGGACAGACCTCTGGAAACACCATATATTTT.

The genes are TRBV5-1 and TRBJ2-5, with D perhaps given as TRBD1 or TRBD2 (5 bases each). This CDR3 contains 14 residues. The germline V gene has CDR1 SGHRS and CDR2 YFSETQ. V dropped 6 bases and J dropped 1 base, with 13 bases sitting between them. The CDR3 nucleotides are TGCGCCAGCAATCCCGGGACGGCCCAAGAGACCCAGTACTTC. Translating gives CASNPGTAQETQYF.

This clone was found a few times. The J gene is TRBJ1-6, the V gene TRBV27, with 12 bases matching TRBD1. This CDR3 is 15 amino acids long. Germline V lookup: CDR1 MNHEY, CDR2 SMNVEV (reference sequence). The J segment lost 13 bases and the V segment lost 6 bases, leaving 10 bases of the junction unmatched. CDR3 residues: CASSSAGTGGLPLHF. In DNA form, the CDR3 reads TGTGCCAGCAGCTCAGCCGGGACAGGGGGCTTGCCCCTCCACTTT.

The genes are TRBV6-6 and TRBJ1-1; D gene unclear. CDR1 is MNHNY and CDR2 is SVGAGI in the germline V gene (reference sequence). V was pared by 0 bases and J by 7 bases, with 9 bases between. CDR3 length equals 13 residues. In DNA form, the CDR3 reads TGTGCCAGCAGTTACTCAGGGCATTATGAAGCTTTCTTT. This sequence encodes CASSYSGHYEAFF.

V usage is TRBV19 and J usage is TRBJ1-2, with D unclear. This CDR3 is 15 amino acids long. Trimming removed 2 bases from V and 6 bases from J, with 16 bases in between. From germline, CDR1 is LNHDA and CDR2 SQIVND (reference sequence). Here the CDR3 DNA reads TGTGCCAGTAGTATAATTACTCTAACTAAGGATGGCTACACCTTC. The encoded protein is CASSIITLTKDGYTF.

The V and J genes are TRBV28 and TRBJ2-7; D gene unclear. Trimming cost V 7 bases and J 2 bases, with 6 bases left between them. Germline CDR1 reads MDHEN; CDR2 reads SYDVKM. This CDR3 is 11 amino acids long. CDR3 amino acids: CASTTAYEQYF. CDR3 DNA: TGTGCCAGCACCACCGCCTACGAGCAGTACTTC.

The chain uses TRBV6-5 and TRBJ1-1; 7 bases match TRBD1. CDR3 length equals 15 residues. CDR1 is MNHEY, CDR2 SVGAGI, per germline. V was clipped by 7 bases and J by 1 base; unmatched bases: 9. This CDR3 is CASTYRPGGNTEAFF. CDR3 nucleotides: TGTGCCAGCACCTACCGGCCAGGGGGGAACACTGAAGCTTTCTTT.

About this clone itself: Germline is not matched at one junction end, which may reflect a read error. This chain links TRBV6-1 with TRBJ2-5; either TRBD1 or TRBD2 may fit D (5 bases each). From germline, CDR1 is MNHNS and CDR2 SASEGT. CDR3 length equals 16 residues. Here the CDR3 DNA reads TGTGCCAGCGGTGACTGGGGACGGTTATTACAAGAGACCCAGTACTTC. Protein sequence: CASGDWGRLLQETQYF.

The V and J genes are TRBV10-3 and TRBJ1-1, with D tentatively TRBD1 (5 bases). Looked up from germline, CDR1 is ENHRY and CDR2 is SYGVKD. V was clipped by 8 bases and J by 1 base, with 8 bases between them. This CDR3 contains 12 residues. The CDR3: CAIRGTNTEAFF. In DNA form, the CDR3 reads TGTGCCATCCGGGGGACGAACACTGAAGCTTTCTTT.

The rearrangement links TRBV30 to TRBJ2-6; a possible D gene is TRBD2 (5 bases). The CDR3 covers 15 residues. V was clipped by 0 bases and J by 1 base, with 7 bases between them. CDR1 and CDR2 (germline): GTSNPN, SVGIG (reference sequence). CDR3 region: CAWSVVASGANVLTF. The CDR3 bases are TGTGCCTGGAGTGTAGTAGCGTCTGGGGCCAACGTCCTGACTTTC.

In nucleotides, the CDR3 is TGTGCCAGCAGTGAAACTAGCGGGACCTACGAGCAGTACTTC. Translating gives CASSETSGTYEQYF. The genes are TRBV6-1 and TRBJ2-7, with 10 positions matching TRBD2. J was trimmed by 2 bases and V by 2 bases; bases with no gene match: 0. Germline V gene sequence: CDR1 MNHNS, CDR2 SASEGT. This CDR3 has 14 amino acids.

This clone was seen once. The chain carries TRBV6-6 and TRBJ2-5, with 15 bases aligning to TRBD2. CDR3 length: 15 amino acids. V lost 6 bases to trimming and J lost 5 bases; unmatched junction nucleotides: 4. Germline CDR1 and CDR2: MNHNY and SVGAGI (reference sequence). CDR3 loop: CASRAGLAGGETQYF. In nucleotides, the CDR3 is TGTGCCAGCAGGGCCGGACTAGCGGGAGGGGAGACCCAGTACTTC.

The rearrangement joins TRBV18 to TRBJ2-2; TRBD1 matches at 7 bases. Germline CDR1 is KGHSH and CDR2 is LQKENI. This CDR3 is built from 17 residues. Trimming took 2 bases from V and 2 from J; bases not matched to a gene: 8. The DNA for the CDR3 is TGTGCCAGCTCACCATCTGACAGGGAACCAAACACCGGGGAGCTGTTTTTT. Protein sequence: CASSPSDREPNTGELFF.

The chain links TRBV5-4 to TRBJ1-1; 7 positions match TRBD1. Germline CDR1 and CDR2: SGHNT and YYREEE (reference sequence). V gave up 5 bases and J gave up 1 base; unmatched junction bases: 8. This CDR3 comprises 15 residues. CDR3 coding DNA: TGTGCCAGCAGAAAAATCCAGGGGGGGAACACTGAAGCTTTCTTT. Amino acid sequence: CASRKIQGGNTEAFF.

The rearrangement links TRBV6-5 to TRBJ1-2, with TRBD1 matching 7 bases. Germline CDR1 MNHEY, CDR2 SVGAGI. This CDR3 has 15 residues. V lost 0 bases to trimming and J lost 8 bases; unmatched junction nucleotides: 9. This CDR3 reads CASSYSLSGTEGYTF. The CDR3 DNA follows: TGTGCCAGCAGTTACTCCTTGTCTGGGACAGAGGGCTACACCTTC.

The chain is built from TRBV7-2 and TRBJ2-2, with D unresolved. The CDR3 runs 15 residues. Germline assignment: CDR1 SGHTA and CDR2 FQGNSA. Trimming left V 4 bases short and J 4 bases short, with 13 bases between. The CDR3 loop reads CASSSARSSTGELFF. The DNA for the CDR3 is TGTGCCAGCAGCTCAGCCCGAAGTAGCACCGGGGAGCTGTTTTTT.

The J gene is TRBJ1-4, the V gene TRBV19; the match to TRBD1 covers 8 bases. CDR1 and CDR2 (germline): LNHDA, SQIVND (reference sequence). Trimming at V came to 2 bases and at J to 10 bases, leaving 21 bases not matched to a gene. CDR3 length equals 19 residues. CDR3 nucleotide sequence: TGTGCCAGTAGTATACGAGGTCCGGAGACAGGGGTGCAGTATAGAAAACTGTTTTTT. It is translated as CASSIRGPETGVQYRKLFF.

The chain joins TRBV4-3 to TRBJ2-7; a weak D match, TRBD2 (6 bases). CDR3 length: 16 residues. CDR1 and CDR2 from the germline V gene are LGHNA and YSLEER. Trimming removed 2 bases at V and 0 bases at J, with 14 bases between. CDR3 DNA: TGCGCCAGCAGCCAAACCGAGCGGGTGTTCTCCTACGAGCAGTACTTC. The encoded protein is CASSQTERVFSYEQYF.

The chain couples TRBV18 to TRBJ1-1, with TRBD1 identical over 8 bases. Trimming at V came to 1 base and at J to 6 bases, leaving 7 bases not matched to a gene. Germline CDR1 and CDR2: KGHSH and LQKENI. The length of the CDR3 is 15 residues. The CDR3 DNA reads as TGTGCCAGCTCACCACTTAAGGACAGGGAGGCTGAAGCTTTCTTT. It translates to CASSPLKDREAEAFF.